A single sample is the source of the 32 T cell receptor beta chains below, sequenced in a study of blood T cells in healthy people across ages. The use of a sample-barcoded 5' primer and a J-beta primer mix characterized a second PCR of roughly 7 to 11 cycles. TCRdb analysed the 5' RACE reads with MiXCR anew, one entry per CDR3 protein. The profile shows hundreds of thousands of distinct CDR3 sequences, 55% to 70% of them singletons. Input material: blood. The receptors originated from a man younger than 45 in good health.

This clonotype has more than one count but fewer than ten. The rearrangement joins TRBV12-3 or TRBV12-4 to TRBJ2-7; D is undetermined. The ends were cut back, 4 bases at V and 0 bases at J, with 4 bases in the middle. CDR3 length equals 12 residues. CDR3: CASSWASYEQYF. CDR3 nucleotide sequence: TGTGCCAGCAGTTGGGCCTCCTACGAGCAGTACTTC.

The genes are TRBV6-2 or TRBV6-3 and TRBJ2-3; TRBD2 matches at 12 bases. V was clipped by 10 bases and J by 3 bases; unmatched bases: 2. CDR1 and CDR2 from the germline V gene are MNHEY and SVGEGT. The CDR3 is made up of 13 amino acids. CDR3 DNA: TGTGCCACCGGACTAGCGGGGACAGATACGCAGTATTTT. Its protein product is CATGLAGTDTQYF.

This clonotype was seen only once. The rearrangement uses TRBV27 and TRBJ2-1; 8 bases align to TRBD2. This CDR3 comprises 14 residues. Trimming at V came to 6 bases and at J to 5 bases, leaving 6 bases not matched to a gene. Germline V gene lookup returns CDR1 MNHEY and CDR2 SMNVEV (reference sequence). As DNA, the CDR3 is TGTGCCAGCAGCGAGACTAGCGCCCACAATGAGCAGTTCTTC. Its protein product is CASSETSAHNEQFF.

The V call is TRBV5-1, the J call TRBJ2-1, with TRBD2 matching 10 bases. Unmatched junction bases numbered 8, after V lost 0 bases and J lost 8 bases. CDR1 is SGHRS, CDR2 YFSETQ, per germline. This CDR3 contains 16 residues. The chain's CDR3 is CASSLGSGGAIDEQFF. The CDR3 coding sequence is TGCGCCAGCAGCTTGGGGAGCGGGGGGGCCATAGATGAGCAGTTCTTC.

This clonotype was picked up a small number of times. The chain is built from TRBV6-6 and TRBJ2-3; the D is unclear. The CDR3 loop spans 12 amino acids. Trimming pared 5 bases from V and 3 bases from J, leaving 6 bases between. Germline V gives CDR1 MNHNY, CDR2 SVGAGI (reference sequence). The CDR3 sequence is CASSGRTDTQYF. CDR3 bases: TGTGCCAGCAGTGGACGTACAGATACGCAGTATTTT.

This clonotype turned up a few times. CDR3 in amino acids: CASSEFRDCKYF. The CDR3 nucleotides read TGTGCCAGCAGTGAATTCCGGGACTGTAAGTATTTT. The genes are TRBV25-1 and TRBJ2-3; possible D gene TRBD2, 6 bases. Germline CDR1 and CDR2: MGHDK and SYGVNS. The CDR3 covers 12 residues. The V gene lost 1 base and the J gene lost 13 bases, with 12 bases spanning the gap.

This clonotype was detected only a few times. The chain employs TRBV10-3 and TRBJ2-3; D might be TRBD2 (5 bases). V was clipped by 6 bases and J by 1 base, with 17 bases between them. CDR1 is ENHRY and CDR2 is SYGVKD in the germline V gene. This CDR3 is built from 16 residues. CDR3 coding DNA: TGTGCCATCAGCACCTCACTAGAAATGGGCACAGATACGCAGTATTTT. Protein product: CAISTSLEMGTDTQYF.

J is TRBJ1-4 and V is TRBV10-3; TRBD1 is a possible D gene (6 bases). V lost 7 bases, J lost 10 bases, and 13 bases lay in between. The CDR3 spans 12 residues. Germline values: CDR1 ENHRY, CDR2 SYGVKD. The DNA for the CDR3 is TGTGCCATCAAGGACAGTGATGGAAAACTGTTTTTT. This translates into CAIKDSDGKLFF.

This chain connects TRBV12-3 or TRBV12-4 to TRBJ1-2; 7 bases align to TRBD1. This CDR3 comprises 12 residues. After removal of 6 bases from V and 7 bases from J, the junction contained 5 bases not matched to a gene. The CDR3 nucleotides are TGTGCCAGCAGCGAGGGACAGCGTGGCTACACCTTC. Protein: CASSEGQRGYTF.

This clonotype appeared once. This chain uses TRBV7-2 with TRBJ1-2; 7 bases fit TRBD1. CDR3 length: 14 residues. In germline, CDR1 is SGHTA, CDR2 FQGNSA. V was pared by 5 bases and J by 7 bases, with 10 bases of the junction left unmatched. Here the CDR3 DNA reads TGTGCCAGCAGCCAAGGGGGCTGGGTACGTGGCTACACCTTC. It translates to CASSQGGWVRGYTF.

The chain uses TRBV7-3 and TRBJ2-7; maybe TRBD2 (6 bases). Germline CDR1 reads SGHTA; CDR2 reads FQGTGA. The CDR3 is 14 amino acids. The ends were cut back, 5 bases at V and 2 bases at J, with 13 bases in the middle. The CDR3 sequence is CASSPGAGTYEQYF. The CDR3 DNA sequence: TGTGCCAGCAGCCCTGGAGCGGGTACCTACGAGCAGTACTTC.

CDR3 protein: CASSPPHSRETQYF. Here the CDR3 DNA reads TGTGCCAGCAGCCCCCCACACAGTAGAGAGACCCAGTACTTC. V gene TRBV14 combines with J gene TRBJ2-5, with D unclear. V dropped 4 bases and J dropped 4 bases, with 13 bases sitting between them. The CDR3 totals 14 residues. Germline CDR1 reads SGHDN; CDR2 reads FVKESK.

This chain joins TRBV7-2 and TRBJ2-1; tentatively, D is TRBD1 (5 bases). This CDR3 comprises 12 residues. Germline V gene sequence: CDR1 SGHTA, CDR2 FQGNSA. V lost 6 bases to trimming and J lost 9 bases, with 12 bases between them. This CDR3 reads CASRPLGPEQFF. CDR3 bases: TGTGCCAGCAGGCCCCTGGGGCCTGAGCAGTTCTTC. Full variable domain (remainder filled in from reference TRBV7-2 and TRBJ2-1): GAGVSQSPSNKVTEKGKDVELRCDPISGHTALYWYRQSLGQGLEFLIYFQGNSAPDKSGLPSDRFSAERTGGSVSTLTIQRTQQEDSAVYLCASRPLGPEQFFGPGTRLTVL.

The chain links TRBV3-1 to TRBJ2-4; a weak D match, TRBD1 (5 bases). Germline CDR1 is LGHDT and CDR2 is YNNKEL (reference sequence). V dropped 5 bases and J dropped 8 bases, with 16 bases sitting between them. This CDR3 spans 14 amino acids. The DNA of the CDR3 is TGTGCCAGCAGCAAAAACGGGCAGGGCCACATTCAGTACTTC. This gives the protein CASSKNGQGHIQYF. The entire variable domain, with the rest obtained from reference TRBV3-1 and TRBJ2-4, is as follows: DTAVSQTPKYLVTQMGNDKSIKCEQNLGHDTMYWYKQDSKKFLKIMFSYNNKELIINETVPNRFSPKSPDKAHLNLHINSLELGDSAVYFCASSKNGQGHIQYFGAGTRLSVL.

The V call is TRBV7-9, the J call TRBJ2-1; the match to TRBD1 covers 7 bases. Germline CDR1 and CDR2: SEHNR and FQNEAQ (reference sequence). The CDR3 is 16 residues long. Trimming at V came to 2 bases and at J to 1 base, leaving 5 bases not matched to a gene. The CDR3 protein is CASSLKGAESYNEQFF. CDR3 in DNA: TGTGCCAGCAGCTTAAAGGGGGCGGAATCCTACAATGAGCAGTTCTTC.

This clonotype was observed a few times. The chain employs TRBV29-1 and TRBJ2-1, with a weak D call TRBD2 (6 bases). The CDR3 consists of 14 residues. The germline CDR1 and CDR2 sequences are SQVTM and ANQGSEA. V lost 1 base and J lost 6, with 13 bases in between. Here the CDR3 DNA reads TGCAGCGTTGAAGGGGGGGTTTTCTCCAATGAGCAGTTCTTC. Translating gives CSVEGGVFSNEQFF.

This clonotype was recorded a few times. This sequence joins TRBV29-1 and TRBJ1-2; TRBD1 is a possible D gene (6 bases). This CDR3 is built from 13 residues. V lost 4 bases, J lost 2 bases, and 11 bases lay in between. Germline CDR1 reads SQVTM; CDR2 reads ANQGSEA. CDR3 in DNA: TGCAGCGTTGTAGGACAGTCAAACTATGGCTACACCTTC. Translation gives CSVVGQSNYGYTF.

The V call is TRBV7-9, the J call TRBJ2-7; 8 nucleotides line up with TRBD1. CDR3 length equals 15 residues. Germline V CDR1 and CDR2: SEHNR, FQNEAQ (reference sequence). V was pared by 1 base and J by 3 bases, with 5 bases of the junction left unmatched. CDR3: CASSLGQGQIYEQYF. CDR3 coding DNA: TGTGCCAGCAGCTTAGGACAGGGGCAGATCTACGAGCAGTACTTC.

The chain couples TRBV20-1 to TRBJ2-6; TRBD1 might be the D (6 bases). V lost 3 bases and J 4 bases, leaving 16 bases between the germline ends. CDR3 length: 16 amino acids. Germline CDR1 and CDR2: DFQATT and SNEGSKA (reference sequence). The CDR3 nucleotides are TGCAGTGCTAGGAAACCGAACAGGGAAGGGGCCAACGTCCTGACTTTC. It translates to CSARKPNREGANVLTF.

The rearrangement joins TRBV20-1 to TRBJ2-7, with D tentatively TRBD1 (5 bases). This CDR3 contains 13 residues. CDR1 is DFQATT, CDR2 SNEGSKA, per germline (reference sequence). The V gene lost 8 bases and the J gene lost 1 base, with 15 bases spanning the gap. As DNA, the CDR3 is TGCAGTACACCGAGAAGGGGATCCTACGAGCAGTACTTC. Protein sequence: CSTPRRGSYEQYF.

The chain joins TRBV7-2 to TRBJ2-4; TRBD2 agrees at 10 bases. The CDR3 contains 18 residues. Trimming removed 1 base from V and 3 bases from J; junction bases left unmatched: 9. Germline CDR1 is SGHTA and CDR2 is FQGNSA. The CDR3 reads CASSLGPSGSRDKNIQYF. For the CDR3, the DNA is TGTGCCAGCAGCTTAGGCCCTAGCGGGAGTCGGGACAAAAACATTCAGTACTTC. Complete variable domain (other parts from reference TRBV7-2 and TRBJ2-4): GAGVSQSPSNKVTEKGKDVELRCDPISGHTALYWYRQSLGQGLEFLIYFQGNSAPDKSGLPSDRFSAERTGGSVSTLTIQRTQQEDSAVYLCASSLGPSGSRDKNIQYFGAGTRLSVL.

J is TRBJ2-7 and V is TRBV7-2; the D gene could be TRBD1 or TRBD2 (6 bases each). The germline CDR1 and CDR2 sequences are SGHTA and FQGNSA. Trimming removed 2 bases at V and 5 bases at J, with 13 bases between. CDR3 size: 14 residues. Here the CDR3 DNA reads TGTGCCAGCAGCTTACTAAGGGGGAGGAACGAGCAGTACTTC. This gives the protein CASSLLRGRNEQYF.

To note about this clonotype: A much more abundant neighbour one base away suggests this may be a read error. The chain combines TRBV25-1 with TRBJ2-5; D might be TRBD1 (6 bases). The CDR3 is made up of 14 amino acids. CDR1 and CDR2 (germline): MGHDK, SYGVNS. CDR3 residues: CASSEDGTQGTQYF. CDR3 in DNA: TGTGCCAGCAGTGAAGACGGGACACAAGGGACCCAGTACTTC.

This clonotype was recorded a few times. The chain employs TRBV10-3 and TRBJ2-5; 8 bases are shared with TRBD2. V shed 0 bases and J 4 bases; nucleotides not matched to a gene: 7. CDR1 and CDR2 (germline): ENHRY, SYGVKD. The CDR3 contains 16 residues. DNA for the CDR3: TGTGCCATCAGTGAGTCTAGAGACAGCGGGGGAGAGACCCAGTACTTC. Encoded protein: CAISESRDSGGETQYF.

V usage is TRBV20-1 and J usage is TRBJ2-7; TRBD2 matches 9 bases. Germline V gene sequence: CDR1 DFQATT, CDR2 SNEGSKA (reference sequence). This CDR3 comprises 13 residues. CDR3 nucleotides: TGCAGCGGACTAGCGTTGGGCTCCTACGAGCAGTACTTC. Its protein is CSGLALGSYEQYF.

The chain couples TRBV6-2 or TRBV6-3 to TRBJ2-7; D perhaps matches TRBD1 (6 bases). Trimming pared 6 bases from V and 4 bases from J, leaving 25 bases between. The CDR3 runs 17 residues. The germline gives CDR1 MNHEY, CDR2 SVGEGT. The CDR3 DNA sequence: TGTGCCAGCAGCGCCGGGACGGACAGCCACAATTTTTACGAGCAGTACTTC. It yields the protein CASSAGTDSHNFYEQYF.

The rearrangement links TRBV20-1 to TRBJ1-6; D might be TRBD1 (5 bases). CDR1 and CDR2 (germline): DFQATT, SNEGSKA (reference sequence). V was pared by 0 bases and J by 10 bases, with 19 bases between. The CDR3 is 16 residues long. In nucleotides, the CDR3 is TGCAGTGCTAGAGATGTCGGGGCGGGTTTAGGGTCACCCCTCCACTTT. As protein: CSARDVGAGLGSPLHF.

This sequence joins TRBV7-9 and TRBJ2-5, with D tentatively TRBD1 (5 bases). Gene TRBJ2-7 matches the end of the DNA better, so the J call may be wrong. The germline CDR1 and CDR2 sequences are SEHNR and FQNEAQ (reference sequence). There are 14 residues in the CDR3. CDR3 coding DNA: TGTGCCAGCAGCAGCCCACAGGTCGCCTCCGAGCAGTACTTC. Translation gives CASSSPQVASEQYF.

The rearrangement joins TRBV7-2 to TRBJ1-2; D unresolved. The CDR3 contains 13 residues. Germline CDR1 SGHTA, CDR2 FQGNSA. Trimming stripped 5 bases from V and 5 bases from J, with 12 bases between. This CDR3 is CASSIGPEYGYTF. CDR3 nucleotide sequence: TGTGCCAGCAGCATCGGACCGGAGTATGGCTACACCTTC. Combining the CDR3 with reference TRBV7-2 and TRBJ1-2 gives the whole variable domain GAGVSQSPSNKVTEKGKDVELRCDPISGHTALYWYRQSLGQGLEFLIYFQGNSAPDKSGLPSDRFSAERTGGSVSTLTIQRTQQEDSAVYLCASSIGPEYGYTFGSGTRLTVV.

This clonotype has more than one count but fewer than ten. The genes are TRBV20-1 and TRBJ2-3, with a tentative D call TRBD1 (6 bases). The germline V and J ends were trimmed by 5 bases and 6 bases, with 9 bases remaining between them. Per the germline V gene, CDR1 is DFQATT and CDR2 is SNEGSKA (reference sequence). This CDR3 comprises 11 residues. The chain's CDR3 is CSARTADTQYF. The CDR3 DNA sequence: TGCAGTGCTCGGACAGCTGATACGCAGTATTTT.

The chain carries TRBV4-2 and TRBJ2-7, with 15 bases matching TRBD2. Germline values: CDR1 LGHNA, CDR2 YNFKEQ. The J segment lost 1 base and the V segment lost 0 bases, leaving 4 bases of the junction unmatched. The CDR3 contains 18 residues. The CDR3 DNA is TGTGCCAGCAGCCAAGAATGGACTAGCGGGAGGGTATCCTACGAGCAGTACTTC. Amino acids: CASSQEWTSGRVSYEQYF.

The chain has TRBV2 and TRBJ2-5; 7 nucleotides line up with TRBD1. V shed 8 bases, J shed 4 bases, and the junction held 7 bases outside the gene matches. From germline, CDR1 is SNHLY and CDR2 FYNNEI. The CDR3 sequence is 13 residues long. CDR3 nucleotides: TGTGCCAGCGAGTTAAACAGGGGAGAGACCCAGTACTTC. Translation: CASELNRGETQYF.